A single sample gave rise to the 23 T cell receptor beta chains below, sequenced in a study of identifying expanded T cells in peripheral blood. Sequencing used immunoSEQ multiplex PCR; TCRdb keeps in-frame clones, though not all of them. The sample lists 100,000 to 150,000 clones, about four fifths occurring once. The sample taken for sequencing was blood. These receptors were taken from a person aged 18 to 75 in good health.

The chain links TRBV7-2 to TRBJ2-7; D perhaps matches TRBD1 (5 bases). Deletions cut 4 bases from V and 2 bases from J, with 18 bases between. CDR1 is SGHTA and CDR2 is FQGNSA in the germline V gene. This CDR3 is 16 amino acids long. In DNA, the CDR3 is TGTGCCAGCAGCTCAACCCGCAGGGAATCAACCTACGAGCAGTACTTC. Translated: CASSSTRRESTYEQYF.

The genes are TRBV6-1 and TRBJ1-1; unclear D gene. The germline V and J ends were trimmed by 3 bases and 4 bases, with 12 bases remaining between them. The CDR3 loop spans 14 amino acids. The germline V gene encodes CDR1 MNHNS and CDR2 SASEGT. CDR3 sequence reads: CASSDWRRATEAFF. The CDR3 DNA reads TGTGCCAGCAGTGATTGGAGGAGGGCCACTGAAGCTTTCTTT.

The J gene is TRBJ2-7, the V gene TRBV29-1; perhaps TRBD1 as D (5 bases). This CDR3 contains 12 residues. Between the trimmed V and J ends, which lost 4 bases and 5 bases, there was a span of 12 bases. Germline assignment: CDR1 SQVTM and CDR2 ANQGSEA. The CDR3 DNA follows: TGCAGCGTTGTGGACATCGACCACGAGCAGTACTTC. Translated: CSVVDIDHEQYF.

The rearrangement uses TRBV7-2 and TRBJ2-5; either TRBD1 or TRBD2 may supply D (5 bases each). CDR1 is SGHTA and CDR2 is FQGNSA in the germline V gene. This CDR3 region has 16 residues. Between the trimmed V and J ends, which lost 5 bases and 9 bases, there was a span of 25 bases. The CDR3 here is CASSRGATGVSMAQYF. The CDR3 region has the DNA TGTGCCAGCAGCCGAGGGGCGACGGGCGTATCGATGGCCCAGTACTTC.

The V call is TRBV19, the J call TRBJ1-2; D unresolved. The V end lost 6 bases, the J end lost 2 bases, and 7 bases lay between the germline ends. This CDR3 has 12 residues. Germline V gene lookup returns CDR1 LNHDA and CDR2 SQIVND (reference sequence). CDR3 region: CASSDFNYGYTF. DNA for the CDR3: TGTGCCAGTAGCGACTTCAACTATGGCTACACCTTC.

A few counts support this clone. The genes are TRBV30 and TRBJ1-5; no firm D call. Looked up from germline, CDR1 is GTSNPN and CDR2 is SVGIG (reference sequence). The CDR3 covers 13 residues. V was clipped by 0 bases and J by 4 bases, with 7 bases between them. The chain's CDR3 is CAWSVNKNQPQHF. As DNA, the CDR3 is TGTGCCTGGAGTGTAAACAAAAATCAGCCCCAGCATTTT.

The chain links TRBV2 to TRBJ2-7; the D gene is possibly TRBD1 (6 bases). The germline V gene has CDR1 SNHLY and CDR2 FYNNEI. The CDR3 loop spans 14 amino acids. Trimming shortened V by 4 bases and J by 6 bases, and 16 bases separated the two germline ends. This chain's CDR3 is CASSAFPDSLEQYF. The CDR3 DNA reads TGTGCCAGCAGTGCATTCCCGGACAGCCTCGAGCAGTACTTC. The full variable domain, completed using reference TRBV2 and TRBJ2-7, is EPEVTQTPSHQVTQMGQEVILRCVPISNHLYFYWYRQILGQKVEFLVSFYNNEISEKSEIFDDQFSVERPDGSNFTLKIRSTKLEDSAMYFCASSAFPDSLEQYFGPGTRLTVT.

This clone came up many times. The rearrangement joins TRBV6-1 to TRBJ1-1; no clear D gene. CDR1 is MNHNS, CDR2 SASEGT, per germline. The V end was cut by 2 bases, the J end by 1 base, with 8 bases between. The CDR3 sequence is 14 residues long. This CDR3 reads CASSERHENTEAFF. The DNA of the CDR3 is TGTGCCAGCAGTGAACGACATGAGAACACTGAAGCTTTCTTT.

This clone has only one observation. This chain joins TRBV6-5 and TRBJ1-5; weak D call: TRBD1 (5 bases). This CDR3 has 14 residues. Germline V gene lookup returns CDR1 MNHEY and CDR2 SVGAGI. V shed 4 bases and J shed 3 bases, with 10 bases lying between them. CDR3 DNA sequence: TGTGCCAGCAGTTGGGGACGGTACAATCAGCCCCAGCATTTT. This encodes CASSWGRYNQPQHF.

The chain recombines TRBV19 with TRBJ1-6, with TRBD1 as a possible D gene (6 bases). The CDR3 runs 15 residues. V was cut by 2 bases and J by 14 bases, with 19 bases left in between. Germline values: CDR1 LNHDA, CDR2 SQIVND (reference sequence). The CDR3: CASSISWGALGALHF. The CDR3 DNA is TGTGCCAGTAGTATAAGTTGGGGGGCCCTCGGGGCCCTCCACTTT.

The V and J genes are TRBV18 and TRBJ2-3; 10 nucleotides line up with TRBD1. Per the germline V gene, CDR1 is KGHSH and CDR2 is LQKENI. The CDR3 is made up of 15 amino acids. V was pared by 4 bases and J by 2 bases, with 3 bases of the junction left unmatched. CDR3 in amino acids: CASSRGTGVTDTQYF. The CDR3 nucleotides read TGTGCCAGCTCACGGGGGACAGGGGTCACAGATACGCAGTATTTT.

The chain combines TRBV7-2 with TRBJ2-1; 8 bases line up with TRBD2. CDR3 length equals 12 residues. Germline V CDR1 and CDR2: SGHTA, FQGNSA. The junction had 5 bases not matched to a gene; V was cut back by 2 bases and J by 14 bases. In nucleotides, the CDR3 is TGTGCCAGCAGCTTATACGGGGGGGATGAGTTCTTC. This gives the protein CASSLYGGDEFF.

This sequence joins TRBV7-2 and TRBJ1-2; TRBD1 matches 7 bases. Germline V gives CDR1 SGHTA, CDR2 FQGNSA. This CDR3 is built from 14 residues. V was pared by 2 bases and J by 3 bases, with 3 bases of the junction left unmatched. CDR3 in DNA: TGTGCCAGCAGCTTAAGGACAGGTGACTATGGCTACACCTTC. Protein: CASSLRTGDYGYTF.

V gene TRBV6-5 combines with J gene TRBJ1-2, with TRBD1 matching 12 bases. Germline V gene sequence: CDR1 MNHEY, CDR2 SVGAGI. The trim removed 2 bases at V and 7 bases at J, leaving 5 bases unmatched. The length of the CDR3 is 15 residues. The DNA of the CDR3 is TGTGCCAGCAGTTACGGGACAGGGGGCTATAGTGGCTACACCTTC. Its translation: CASSYGTGGYSGYTF.

This clone is a singleton in its sample. J is TRBJ1-5 and V is TRBV27; D gene ambiguous. Trimming took off 8 bases at V and 2 bases at J, with 13 bases between the two ends. Germline V gives CDR1 MNHEY, CDR2 SMNVEV (reference sequence). The CDR3 has 14 residues. CDR3 sequence (DNA): TGTGCCAGCGGCGACCCCTCCCGCAATCAGCCCCAGCATTTT. Its protein is CASGDPSRNQPQHF.

The chain couples TRBV5-1 to TRBJ1-1; 7 bases match TRBD1. This CDR3 is 14 amino acids long. Germline CDR1 and CDR2: SGHRS and YFSETQ. The V gene end was trimmed by 4 bases and the J gene end by 7 bases; junction bases not matched to a gene: 10. CDR3 amino acids: CASSRTRTGFEAFF. CDR3 nucleotides: TGCGCCAGCAGCCGTACCCGGACAGGATTTGAAGCTTTCTTT.

V usage is TRBV6-6 and J usage is TRBJ1-1; D is ambiguous. Germline lookup yields CDR1 MNHNY and CDR2 SVGAGI (reference sequence). The CDR3 extends over 10 amino acids. The V and J ends lost 3 bases and 5 bases respectively, with 1 base between them. The CDR3 region is CASSYTEAFF. The CDR3 nucleotides read TGTGCCAGCAGTTATACTGAAGCTTTCTTT.

The gene calls are TRBV4-1 and TRBJ1-1; D may be TRBD1 (6 bases). The CDR3 loop spans 14 amino acids. Trimming took 1 base from V and 1 from J, leaving 7 bases between them. Germline assignment: CDR1 MGHRA and CDR2 YSYEKL. The CDR3 protein is CASSQAGANTEAFF. As DNA, the CDR3 is TGCGCCAGCAGCCAAGCGGGGGCGAACACTGAAGCTTTCTTT.

The chain employs TRBV6-5 and TRBJ1-2; TRBD1 is a possible D gene (6 bases). Germline values: CDR1 MNHEY, CDR2 SVGAGI. This CDR3 comprises 14 residues. The germline V and J ends were trimmed by 6 bases and 8 bases, with 19 bases remaining between them. The chain's CDR3 is CASRRGARDKGYTF. In DNA, the CDR3 is TGTGCCAGCAGGAGGGGGGCAAGGGACAAAGGCTACACCTTC.

This chain joins TRBV5-1 and TRBJ1-5, with a possible D match to TRBD1 (5 bases). V was clipped by 4 bases and J by 8 bases, with 16 bases between them. CDR1 SGHRS and CDR2 YFSETQ come from the germline V gene. The CDR3 runs to 14 residues. The CDR3 spells CASSREAGYEPQHF. The CDR3 DNA follows: TGCGCCAGCAGCCGCGAGGCAGGGTATGAGCCCCAGCATTTT.

This sequence joins TRBV14 and TRBJ1-2, with D possibly being TRBD1 (5 bases). Germline CDR1 and CDR2: SGHDN and FVKESK. The CDR3 runs to 14 residues. The V and J ends lost 4 bases and 4 bases respectively, with 13 bases between them. The CDR3 is CASSLTGTLYGYTF. CDR3 nucleotides: TGTGCCAGCAGCCTCACCGGGACCCTCTATGGCTACACCTTC. Together with reference TRBV14 and TRBJ1-2, the CDR3 gives the full variable domain: EAGVTQFPSHSVIEKGQTVTLRCDPISGHDNLYWYRRVMGKEIKFLLHFVKESKQDESGMPNNRFLAERTGGTYSTLKVQPAELEDSGVYFCASSLTGTLYGYTFGSGTRLTVV.

V and J are TRBV5-1 and TRBJ1-1; D may be TRBD1 (5 bases). V lost 4 bases and J lost 3, with 13 bases in between. CDR1 and CDR2 (germline): SGHRS, YFSETQ. The CDR3 has 14 amino acids. CDR3 nucleotides: TGCGCCAGCAGCAGACAGCCCTGGGACACTGAAGCTTTCTTT. Protein sequence: CASSRQPWDTEAFF.

In this sample, this clone turned up once. J is TRBJ2-7 and V is TRBV5-1, with D perhaps assigned TRBD1 or TRBD2 (5 bases each). The CDR3 runs 13 residues. Germline CDR1 is SGHRS and CDR2 is YFSETQ. The V end lost 6 bases, the J end lost 1 base, and 11 bases lay between the germline ends. The CDR3 loop reads CASTYGGSYEQYF. Written as DNA, the CDR3 is TGCGCCAGCACCTATGGGGGATCCTACGAGCAGTACTTC.